These 10 T cell receptor beta chains originate from one sample sequenced in a study of breast tumors, draining lymph nodes, adjacent tissues. TCRdb reanalysed the multiplex PCR reads using MiXCR and keeps one entry per CDR3 protein. The sample contains 150,000 to 250,000 distinct CDR3 sequences, 30% to 40% of which appear only once. Breast cancer patients provided tissue from their axillary draining lymph nodes. The specimen sequenced was axillary lymph node tissue. The receptor set was obtained from a female donor with breast cancer. Some clones in this sample may be carry-over from other donors' samples.

This clonotype was seen ten or more times. The CDR3 reads CAWSHRDGYEQYF. CDR3 in DNA: TGTGCCTGGAGCCACCGGGACGGATACGAGCAGTACTTC. V gene TRBV30 combines with J gene TRBJ2-7, with D possibly called TRBD1 or TRBD2 (5 bases each). V lost 3 bases and J 4 bases, leaving 13 bases between the germline ends. The CDR3 sequence is 13 residues long. Germline V CDR1 and CDR2: GTSNPN, SVGIG (reference sequence).

This clonotype was seen many times. The V and J genes are TRBV7-9 and TRBJ2-6, with D perhaps given as TRBD1 or TRBD2 (6 bases each). The CDR3 length is 18 residues. The germline V gene has CDR1 SEHNR and CDR2 FQNEAQ (reference sequence). Between the trimmed V and J ends, which lost 7 bases and 0 bases, there was a span of 19 bases. The CDR3 loop reads CASNFWGARGSGANVLTF. DNA of the CDR3: TGTGCCAGCAACTTTTGGGGGGCTCGGGGCTCTGGGGCCAACGTCCTGACTTTC.

This clonotype was recorded at least ten times. The chain has TRBV24-1 and TRBJ2-7, with TRBD2 identical over 11 bases. Germline V gene lookup returns CDR1 KGHDR and CDR2 SFDVKD. The V segment lost 4 bases and the J segment 0 bases; nucleotides outside the gene matches: 4. This CDR3 comprises 16 residues. CDR3 sequence: CATSDASGRPSYEQYF. In DNA, the CDR3 is TGTGCCACCAGTGACGCTAGCGGGAGGCCCTCCTACGAGCAGTACTTC.

In this sample, this clonotype turned up many times. The V call is TRBV28, the J call TRBJ1-4; D remains unclear. CDR1 MDHEN and CDR2 SYDVKM come from the germline V gene. The V gene lost 5 bases and the J gene lost 8 bases, with 12 bases spanning the gap. The length of the CDR3 is 13 residues. This CDR3 reads CASSPSLGEKLFF. The CDR3 DNA is TGTGCCAGCAGTCCTTCCTTAGGGGAAAAACTGTTTTTT.

In its sample, this clonotype was seen many times. V gene TRBV11-2 combines with J gene TRBJ2-7; D is unclear. The CDR3 extends over 12 amino acids. The V and J ends lost 3 bases and 3 bases respectively, with 6 bases between them. Germline V gene sequence: CDR1 SGHAT, CDR2 FQNNGV. CDR3 DNA sequence: TGTGCCAGCAGCTTCGCTAGCTACGAGCAGTACTTC. Protein product: CASSFASYEQYF.

There are many counts of this clonotype. The chain uses TRBV19 and TRBJ2-1, with TRBD2 matching over 8 bases. Per the germline V gene, CDR1 is LNHDA and CDR2 is SQIVND (reference sequence). V was clipped by 3 bases and J by 6 bases; unmatched bases: 7. This CDR3 comprises 15 residues. DNA of the CDR3: TGTGCCAGTAGTATGGTTGGGGCGGGGGGCAATGAGCAGTTCTTC. It is translated as CASSMVGAGGNEQFF.

V usage is TRBV12-3 or TRBV12-4 and J usage is TRBJ1-2, with D perhaps matching TRBD1 (5 bases). Trimming removed 3 bases from V and 2 bases from J, with 13 bases in between. The CDR3 spans 15 residues. CDR3 nucleotide sequence: TGTGCCAGCAGTTTCAGCGGGGACGGGAACTATGGCTACACCTTC. Residues: CASSFSGDGNYGYTF.

In its sample, this clonotype was seen many times. The chain carries TRBV28 and TRBJ2-3; 8 nucleotides match TRBD2. With V trimmed by 3 bases and J by 3 bases, 8 bases remained unmatched. This CDR3 region has 16 residues. The germline gives CDR1 MDHEN, CDR2 SYDVKM. The CDR3 nucleotides are TGTGCCAGCAGTTTCCAAAGCGGGAGCGGTACAGATACGCAGTATTTT. This gives the protein CASSFQSGSGTDTQYF.

The chain employs TRBV2 and TRBJ1-5; TRBD1 aligns across 11 bases. Germline CDR1 is SNHLY and CDR2 is FYNNEI. V lost 8 bases and J lost 5; bases outside the gene matches: 8. CDR3 length equals 15 residues. DNA for the CDR3: TGTGCCAGCGGGGACGGACAGGGGGCGTATCAGCCCCAGCATTTT. Its protein is CASGDGQGAYQPQHF.

Details on this clonotype: A much larger clonotype is one base distant, so this may be a read error. J is TRBJ2-7 and V is TRBV6-1, with D perhaps TRBD1 (6 bases). The CDR3 has 14 residues. V was clipped by 5 bases and J by 9 bases, with 20 bases between them. Germline V gene sequence: CDR1 MNHNS, CDR2 SASEGT. Here the CDR3 DNA reads TGTGCCAGCAGTCAAGGGGGAGACCTGGTTCGGCAGTACTTC. It translates to CASSQGGDLVRQYF.